These 3 T cell receptor beta chains were all obtained from the same sample, sequenced in a study of control samples from healthy donors and cancer patients. Sequenced by immunoSEQ multiplex PCR; TCRdb stores in-frame clones only, minus some. The sample records 390,000 or so clones, 75% to 95% being singletons. The sample consisted of PBMCs. The receptor set was obtained from a man between 35 and 55 years old with head and neck cancer.

The chain has TRBV7-2 and TRBJ2-3; 9 nucleotides line up with TRBD2. The CDR3 covers 17 residues. J was trimmed by 0 bases and V by 1 base; bases with no gene match: 5. Germline V gene sequence: CDR1 SGHTA, CDR2 FQGNSA. CDR3 residues: CASSLEAGGFSTDTQYF. CDR3 in DNA: TGTGCCAGCAGCTTAGAGGCGGGGGGGTTTAGCACAGATACGCAGTATTTT.

V is TRBV15 and J is TRBJ1-6; D is unresolved. V lost 1 base and J lost 10, with 17 bases in between. Germline CDR1 is LNHNV and CDR2 is YYDKDF (reference sequence). This CDR3 region has 16 residues. CDR3: CATSRVPGRADSPLHF. The CDR3 DNA follows: TGTGCCACCAGCAGAGTCCCCGGGCGGGCGGACTCACCCCTCCACTTT.

V gene TRBV30 combines with J gene TRBJ2-2; D uncertain. V was clipped by 1 base and J by 4 bases, with 13 bases between them. The length of the CDR3 is 15 residues. The germline V gene encodes CDR1 GTSNPN and CDR2 SVGIG (reference sequence). The CDR3 protein is CAWSAMTGGTGELFF. The DNA for the CDR3 is TGTGCCTGGAGTGCTATGACCGGCGGCACCGGGGAGCTGTTTTTT.